This T cell receptor beta chain stems from a study of preoperative IRX-2 immunotherapy in early breast cancer. The CDR3 totals 14 residues. Germline V CDR1 and CDR2: MDHEN, SYDVKM. The junction had 7 bases not matched to a gene; V was cut back by 5 bases and J by 4 bases. The data were produced by immunoSEQ multiplex PCR, yet TCRdb's version contains in-frame clones alone and is incomplete. The sample lists approximately 100,000 clones, about nine tenths seen once, with roughly 1.9% in the top ten. Treatment: preoperative locoregional IRX-2 cytokine immunotherapy. This phase Ib study tested locoregional IRX-2 cytokine immunotherapy given before surgery.

This chain links TRBV28 with TRBJ2-5, with 7 bases matching TRBD1. The starting material was tumor tissue, obtained after IRX-2 immunotherapy. The TCR sequence derives from a human donor with breast cancer. The DNA for the CDR3 is TGTGCCAGCAGTACCTCGACAGGGTCAGAGACCCAGTACTTC. Amino acids: CASSTSTGSETQYF.